The sequence of this T cell receptor (beta chain) was determined in a study of breast tumors, draining lymph nodes, adjacent tissues (dated by TCRdb to the mid-2010s). Regarding the research as a whole: TCR beta repertoires were compared across tumor, adjacent nontumor tissue and axillary lymph nodes obtained from breast cancer patients. The study was designed to assess the relationships and possible T-cell exchange between tumor, surrounding tissue and draining lymph node repertoires in human breast cancer.

This sample was sequenced with an Illumina HiSeq 2000. TCR beta chain libraries were generated through multiplex PCR amplification. The amplified TCR beta chain products were analyzed by high-throughput sequencing. Starting from the raw public reads, TCRdb applied fastp trimming at Q25, assembled clones with MiXCR and retained in-frame beta chains. Entries are consolidated by CDR3 protein sequence, retaining the most common genes and DNA. For this sample the table gives 150,000 to 200,000 distinct CDR3 sequences, of which approximately 30% were detected only once. The ten largest clones add up to over 3.5% of the sample. Study-wide conclusions, independent of this receptor: Tumor T-cell repertoires showed less diversity than lymph node repertoires and more diversity than nontumor tissue repertoires, and tumor T-cell repertoires showed preferential V and J gene usage. Rather than being directly demonstrated, the conclusion that tumor T cells originate in lymph nodes was presented as consistent with a hypothesis. The data were considered consistent with most tumor T cells being derived from the lymph node and subsequently expanding within tumor tissue. Tumor and nontumor tissue repertoires were significantly more similar in luminal-like than in basal-like breast cancer.

The lymph node samples were taken from the axillary draining lymph nodes of breast cancer patients. In the case of this clonotype: Its antigen is currently not known. The conserved phenylalanine or tryptophan is not found at the CDR3 terminus, so this likely reflects a read error. It is unclear where the CDR3 begins or ends on the DNA, so no DNA is shown, and the CDR3 is as TCRdb lists it.

CDR1 and CDR2 (SEHNR, FQNEAQ) derive from the germline V gene (reference sequence). Counting both end residues, the CDR3 totals 14 amino acids. Recombination connected TRBV7-9 to TRBJ2-5; the D call TRBD2 from the table was never checked on the DNA. The sequencing input was axillary lymph node tissue. This sequence originates from a female donor with breast cancer. Some clones in this sample may be carry-over from other donors' samples. The CDR3 loop reads CASSSETSPETKYL.